These 27 T cell receptor beta chains share one sample of origin, sequenced in a study of cytomegalovirus exposure and HLA in healthy donors. PCR used 60 Vbeta primers and 13 Jbeta primers. TCRdb keeps only in-frame clones here, not all; method: immunoSEQ multiplex PCR. The table lists roughly 49,000 clones, 77% of them singletons. Sample: PBMCs. The receptors derive from a woman aged 40 to 50 in good health and CMV-seropositive.

The chain joins TRBV18 to TRBJ2-3; 9 nucleotides line up with TRBD2. V dropped 3 bases and J dropped 1; count of bases not matched to a gene: 2. Germline CDR1 KGHSH, CDR2 LQKENI. The CDR3 is 15 amino acids. CDR3 region: CASSPRTSGTDTQYF. As DNA, the CDR3 is TGTGCCAGCTCACCTCGGACTAGCGGCACAGATACGCAGTATTTT.

The chain couples TRBV11-2 to TRBJ2-7; a possible D gene is TRBD1 (5 bases). The CDR3 length is 16 residues. Germline V gene sequence: CDR1 SGHAT, CDR2 FQNNGV. V was pared by 5 bases and J by 2 bases, with 19 bases between. Here the CDR3 reads CASSLGGAVVAYEQYF. Here the CDR3 DNA reads TGTGCCAGCAGCCTGGGTGGGGCAGTAGTGGCCTACGAGCAGTACTTC.

V is TRBV27 and J is TRBJ1-5; TRBD1 matches 10 bases. CDR1 and CDR2 from the germline V gene are MNHEY and SMNVEV (reference sequence). The trim removed 6 bases at V and 3 bases at J, leaving 2 bases unmatched. The CDR3 runs 14 residues. As DNA, the CDR3 is TGTGCCAGCAGAGGGACAGGGGCCAATCAGCCCCAGCATTTT. Amino acid sequence: CASRGTGANQPQHF.

This sequence joins TRBV5-6 and TRBJ1-1; D gene unclear. Trimming took off 1 base at V and 8 bases at J, with 9 bases between the two ends. This CDR3 is 12 amino acids long. Per germline, CDR1 SGHDT and CDR2 YYEEEE. CDR3 region: CASSLSAREAFF. The CDR3 DNA is TGTGCCAGCAGCTTGTCGGCCAGGGAAGCTTTCTTT.

The V and J genes are TRBV6-4 and TRBJ1-3; 8 bases are shared with TRBD1. Losses at the gene ends were 4 bases for V and 2 bases for J; bases not matched to a gene: 4. This CDR3 has 15 amino acids. Germline CDR1 MRHNA, CDR2 SNTAGT. The chain's CDR3 is CASSAQTGAGNTIYF. The CDR3 DNA reads as TGTGCCAGCAGTGCCCAGACAGGGGCTGGAAACACCATATATTTT.

This clone was picked up a small number of times. The chain is built from TRBV7-6 and TRBJ2-1; D possibly corresponds to TRBD2 (5 bases). The CDR3 length is 14 residues. V was pared by 0 bases and J by 8 bases, with 11 bases between. The germline CDR1 and CDR2 sequences are SGHVS and FNYEAQ. This CDR3 is CASSLAPGVDEQFF. CDR3 sequence (DNA): TGTGCCAGCAGCTTAGCTCCCGGGGTCGATGAGCAGTTCTTC.

The rearrangement joins TRBV2 to TRBJ2-7; 8 bases map to TRBD2. With V trimmed by 7 bases and J by 1 base, 9 bases remained unmatched. This CDR3 is 15 amino acids long. Per germline, CDR1 SNHLY and CDR2 FYNNEI. CDR3 loop: CASKTGGGPSYEQYF. CDR3 DNA sequence: TGTGCCAGCAAGACCGGGGGGGGCCCATCCTACGAGCAGTACTTC.

V usage is TRBV5-1 and J usage is TRBJ1-2; 9 bases line up with TRBD1. Germline CDR1 reads SGHRS; CDR2 reads YFSETQ. V shed 4 bases, J shed 1 base, and the junction held 8 bases outside the gene matches. The CDR3 covers 16 residues. The CDR3 DNA reads as TGCGCCAGCAGCCCTTCCTTGACAGGGGGTAACTATGGCTACACCTTC. It is translated as CASSPSLTGGNYGYTF.

The CDR3 DNA sequence: TGCAGCGTTGAAGGTCCGGGACAGGGTCGAGGTGGCTACACCTTC. Amino acids: CSVEGPGQGRGGYTF. The chain employs TRBV29-1 and TRBJ1-2; TRBD1 matches 9 bases. The germline V gene encodes CDR1 SQVTM and CDR2 ANQGSEA. V shed 1 base and J 7 bases; nucleotides not matched to a gene: 10. CDR3 size: 15 residues. Using reference TRBV29-1 and TRBJ1-2 for the parts outside the CDR3, the full variable domain is SAVISQKPSRDICQRGTSLTIQCQVDSQVTMMFWYRQQPGQSLTLIATANQGSEATYESGFVIDKFPISRPNLTFSTLTVSNMSPEDSSIYLCSVEGPGQGRGGYTFGSGTRLTVV.

The chain couples TRBV27 to TRBJ2-2, with 7 nucleotides matching TRBD1. Germline CDR1 reads MNHEY; CDR2 reads SMNVEV (reference sequence). The length of the CDR3 is 14 residues. The ends lost 6 bases at V and 5 bases at J; junction bases unmatched: 6. The CDR3, as DNA: TGTGCCAGCAGGCGTGACAGGGTGACCGGGGAGCTGTTTTTT. Amino acids: CASRRDRVTGELFF.

For this clone: This CDR3 is also generated by other DNA sequences in the sample. The chain uses TRBV5-1 and TRBJ2-7; 10 bases line up with TRBD1. The germline CDR1 and CDR2 sequences are SGHRS and YFSETQ. Germline trimming cut 3 bases from V and 2 bases from J; bases unmatched to any gene: 2. CDR3 length: 14 amino acids. This chain's CDR3 is CASSYGQGAYEQYF. Written as DNA, the CDR3 is TGCGCCAGCAGCTATGGACAGGGGGCCTACGAGCAGTACTTC.

The chain has TRBV5-4 and TRBJ2-7; 14 nucleotides align to TRBD2. From germline, CDR1 is SGHNT and CDR2 YYREEE (reference sequence). The V gene end was trimmed by 4 bases and the J gene end by 5 bases; junction bases not matched to a gene: 8. CDR3 length: 16 residues. CDR3 region: CASSLRTSGGHDEQYF. CDR3 nucleotide sequence: TGTGCCAGCAGCCTACGGACTAGCGGGGGGCACGACGAGCAGTACTTC.

This chain links TRBV7-2 with TRBJ2-7; D is perhaps TRBD2 (5 bases). The length of the CDR3 is 14 residues. Trimming took off 3 bases at V and 3 bases at J, with 12 bases between the two ends. CDR1 is SGHTA and CDR2 is FQGNSA in the germline V gene. CDR3 sequence: CASSFTNGDYEQYF. In nucleotides, the CDR3 is TGTGCCAGCAGCTTTACGAACGGGGACTACGAGCAGTACTTC.

The chain employs TRBV4-2 and TRBJ1-4; 8 positions agree with TRBD1. The CDR3 is 16 residues long. Germline CDR1 reads LGHNA; CDR2 reads YNFKEQ. V lost 4 bases and J lost 6; bases outside the gene matches: 10. CDR3 bases: TGTGCCAGCAGCCCGAGCTTCGACAGGGGATATGAAAAACTGTTTTTT. This translates into CASSPSFDRGYEKLFF.

The chain carries TRBV7-2 and TRBJ1-3; no clear D gene. The CDR3 runs to 12 residues. The ends were cut back, 4 bases at V and 4 bases at J, with 5 bases in the middle. Germline V CDR1 and CDR2: SGHTA, FQGNSA. As DNA, the CDR3 is TGTGCCAGCAGCTCATTCGGAAACACCATATATTTT. This gives the protein CASSSFGNTIYF.

The gene calls are TRBV7-2 and TRBJ1-3; 7 bases match TRBD1. CDR1 and CDR2 (germline): SGHTA, FQGNSA. This CDR3 has 13 residues. V dropped 5 bases and J dropped 2; count of bases not matched to a gene: 0. CDR3: CASSQGAGNTIYF. CDR3 sequence (DNA): TGTGCCAGCAGCCAGGGGGCTGGAAACACCATATATTTT.

This chain links TRBV5-1 with TRBJ2-3; 11 positions match TRBD2. The junction had 4 bases not matched to a gene; V was cut back by 5 bases and J by 2 bases. This CDR3 contains 15 residues. From germline, CDR1 is SGHRS and CDR2 YFSETQ. The CDR3: CASSYSGGDTDTQYF. The CDR3 nucleotides are TGCGCCAGCAGTTATAGCGGGGGGGACACAGATACGCAGTATTTT.

This clone has more than one count but fewer than ten. This sequence joins TRBV25-1 and TRBJ2-7, with unresolved D. V lost 0 bases, J lost 4 bases, and 4 bases lay in between. The germline V gene has CDR1 MGHDK and CDR2 SYGVNS. The CDR3 contains 12 residues. Here the CDR3 reads CASSEYGYEQYF. CDR3 coding DNA: TGTGCCAGCAGTGAATACGGGTACGAGCAGTACTTC.

This clone occurred once. The chain employs TRBV30 and TRBJ1-1; maybe TRBD1 (5 bases). Germline V gene data show CDR1 as GTSNPN and CDR2 as SVGIG (reference sequence). V lost 1 base and J lost 1, with 10 bases in between. CDR3 length: 14 amino acids. This CDR3 reads CAWSEGQPNTEAFF. The CDR3 bases are TGTGCCTGGAGTGAGGGGCAGCCGAACACTGAAGCTTTCTTT.

V is TRBV5-1 and J is TRBJ1-4; a weak D match, TRBD1 (5 bases). Germline values: CDR1 SGHRS, CDR2 YFSETQ. This CDR3 has 14 residues. Trimming took 3 bases from V and 3 from J, leaving 9 bases between them. The CDR3 spells CASSSQASNEKLFF. The CDR3 DNA reads TGCGCCAGCAGCTCACAGGCTTCTAATGAAAAACTGTTTTTT.

This sequence joins TRBV7-6 and TRBJ2-7, with 11 bases that match TRBD1. Germline V gene lookup returns CDR1 SGHVS and CDR2 FNYEAQ. The CDR3 extends over 15 amino acids. The ends lost 5 bases at V and 5 bases at J; junction bases unmatched: 8. The CDR3: CASSPFGTGGNEQYF. The DNA for the CDR3 is TGTGCCAGCAGCCCCTTTGGGACAGGGGGGAACGAGCAGTACTTC.

This chain connects TRBV29-1 to TRBJ2-7; tentatively, D is TRBD1 (6 bases). This CDR3 region has 13 residues. Trimming cost V 4 bases and J 1 base, with 11 bases left between them. Germline loops: CDR1 SQVTM, CDR2 ANQGSEA. In DNA form, the CDR3 reads TGCAGCGTTGCGCGGACAGCATCCTACGAGCAGTACTTC. Protein: CSVARTASYEQYF.

The rearrangement joins TRBV28 to TRBJ1-5, with 7 bases matching TRBD1. The CDR3 sequence is 14 residues long. V shed 5 bases, J shed 3 bases, and the junction held 4 bases outside the gene matches. The germline CDR1 and CDR2 sequences are MDHEN and SYDVKM. The chain's CDR3 is CASSPGQDNQPQHF. CDR3 nucleotides: TGTGCCAGCAGTCCCGGACAGGACAATCAGCCCCAGCATTTT.

The chain couples TRBV10-3 to TRBJ2-5; 11 nucleotides line up with TRBD2. Germline CDR1 reads ENHRY; CDR2 reads SYGVKD. The J segment lost 5 bases and the V segment lost 4 bases, leaving 9 bases of the junction unmatched. The CDR3 has 16 residues. The CDR3 loop reads CAISALTSGVGETQYF. For the CDR3, the DNA is TGTGCCATCAGTGCTCTGACTAGCGGGGTGGGGGAGACCCAGTACTTC.

This chain joins TRBV28 and TRBJ1-2; TRBD1 agrees at 10 bases. Per the germline V gene, CDR1 is MDHEN and CDR2 is SYDVKM. V gave up 10 bases and J gave up 5 bases; unmatched junction bases: 7. This CDR3 comprises 13 residues. In DNA form, the CDR3 reads TGTGCCACCTACCGGACAGGGGGTTATGGCTACACCTTC. It translates to CATYRTGGYGYTF.

The chain recombines TRBV7-8 with TRBJ2-1, with TRBD1 matching over 7 bases. CDR1 is SGHVS, CDR2 FQNEAQ, per germline. Trimming removed 5 bases from V and 2 bases from J; junction bases left unmatched: 3. The CDR3 runs to 14 residues. The CDR3 here is CASSPGTAYNEQFF. CDR3 coding DNA: TGTGCCAGCAGCCCCGGGACAGCCTACAATGAGCAGTTCTTC.

This clone occurred a few times. The chain has TRBV7-2 and TRBJ2-5; D perhaps matches TRBD1 (6 bases). The V gene's germline CDR1 is SGHTA and CDR2 FQGNSA. V was pared by 3 bases and J by 5 bases, with 10 bases between. The CDR3 runs 13 residues. CDR3 sequence (DNA): TGTGCCAGCAGCTTGGGGGCCAGGGAGACCCAGTACTTC. Protein sequence: CASSLGARETQYF.